The 23 T cell receptor beta chains given below trace back to one sample, sequenced in a study of CD8 T cells in Susac syndrome. When the RNA was reverse transcribed, random hexamers were used with an input of roughly 0.45 to 1 ug. TCRdb re-called the immunoSEQ multiplex PCR reads with MiXCR, one entry per CDR3 protein. The sample includes approximately 260,000 distinct CDR3 sequences, almost 97% of them seen just once. Sequencing was carried out using CD4+ T cells from PBMCs. The receptors derive from a human donor with Susac syndrome.

This chain links TRBV5-1 with TRBJ2-7, with 9 bases fitting TRBD2. This CDR3 contains 15 residues. Germline CDR1 reads SGHRS; CDR2 reads YFSETQ. J lost 5 bases, V lost 0 bases, and 6 bases had no gene match. This CDR3 is CASSLDAGGLDEQYF. The CDR3 nucleotides are TGCGCCAGCAGCTTGGATGCGGGAGGGCTGGACGAGCAGTACTTC.

The J gene is TRBJ1-2, the V gene TRBV5-1, with unresolved D. CDR1 and CDR2 from the germline V gene are SGHRS and YFSETQ. V shed 7 bases and J shed 7 bases, with 17 bases lying between them. The CDR3 loop spans 13 amino acids. The CDR3 reads CASGAGQSGGYTF. The CDR3 bases are TGCGCCAGCGGCGCCGGGCAATCCGGTGGCTACACCTTC.

This clonotype was recorded once. CDR3 bases: TGTGCCACCAGCAGAAGACAGGGCCACAATGAGCAGTTCTTC. Amino acids: CATSRRQGHNEQFF. The chain links TRBV24-1 to TRBJ2-1, with 7 bases lining up with TRBD1. Losses at the gene ends were 7 bases for V and 5 bases for J; bases not matched to a gene: 7. CDR1 and CDR2 from the germline V gene are KGHDR and SFDVKD. The CDR3 loop spans 14 amino acids.

The gene calls are TRBV29-1 and TRBJ2-5; 7 bases align to TRBD1. There are 13 residues in the CDR3. Trimming at V came to 6 bases and at J to 0 bases, leaving 4 bases not matched to a gene. Germline V gene sequence: CDR1 SQVTM, CDR2 ANQGSEA. The CDR3 bases are TGCAGCGTGGCGACAGGGAACCAAGAGACCCAGTACTTC. It translates to CSVATGNQETQYF.

To note about this clonotype: Relative to the germline gene, one junction end is altered; a read error may explain this. The genes are TRBV20-1 and TRBJ1-4, with D unresolved. The CDR3 length is 14 residues. CDR1 is DFQATT and CDR2 is SNEGSKA in the germline V gene (reference sequence). The CDR3 nucleotides read TGCAGTGCTTCTGACCCCCGGACGGAGGGAAAAACTGTTTTT. As protein: CSASDPRTEGKTVF.

CDR3 loop: CSGADPPRTQYF. The CDR3 DNA sequence: TGCAGTGGAGCGGACCCCCCCCGTACGCAGTATTTT. This chain uses TRBV20-1 with TRBJ2-3; perhaps TRBD2 as D (5 bases). Germline CDR1 reads DFQATT; CDR2 reads SNEGSKA (reference sequence). The CDR3 runs 12 residues. V was cut by 7 bases and J by 8 bases, with 16 bases left in between.

The chain has TRBV20-1 and TRBJ1-2; D is ambiguous. V was shortened by 0 bases and J by 8 bases, with 16 bases between the two germline ends. Germline lookup yields CDR1 DFQATT and CDR2 SNEGSKA (reference sequence). CDR3 length: 14 amino acids. The chain's CDR3 is CSARDSYELGGYTF. The CDR3 DNA reads TGCAGTGCTAGAGACTCTTACGAGCTGGGGGGCTACACCTTC.

V and J are TRBV29-1 and TRBJ2-5, with 11 bases identical to TRBD2. From germline, CDR1 is SQVTM and CDR2 ANQGSEA. The CDR3 spans 15 residues. The V and J ends lost 4 bases and 5 bases, in that order; junction bases with no gene match: 9. CDR3 amino acids: CSVGLAGTKGETQYF. The CDR3 bases are TGCAGCGTTGGACTAGCGGGGACCAAGGGGGAGACCCAGTACTTC.

The rearrangement uses TRBV9 and TRBJ2-1; 7 bases agree with TRBD2. The V gene's germline CDR1 is SGDLS and CDR2 YYNGEE. CDR3 size: 15 residues. The trim removed 2 bases at V and 0 bases at J, leaving 2 bases unmatched. CDR3 sequence (DNA): TGTGCCAGCAGCGTTAGCGGGCTCTCCTACAATGAGCAGTTCTTC. Translation gives CASSVSGLSYNEQFF.

As to this clonotype: Germline is not matched at one junction end, which may reflect a read error. The V call is TRBV7-7, the J call TRBJ2-5; D gene ambiguous. This CDR3 region has 14 residues. CDR1 and CDR2 from the germline V gene are SSHAT and FNYEAQ (reference sequence). CDR3 nucleotides: TGTGCTAGCAGCTTAGCTGGCTCCCGGGAGACCCAGTACTTC. This encodes CASSLAGSRETQYF. Variable domain in full (rest from reference TRBV7-7 and TRBJ2-5): GAGVSQSPRYKVTKRGQDVTLRCDPISSHATLYWYQQALGQGPEFLTYFNYEAQPDKSGLPSDRFSAERPEGSISTLTIQRTEQRDSAMYRCASSLAGSRETQYFGPGTRLLVL.

The chain joins TRBV9 to TRBJ2-7; 10 nucleotides agree with TRBD2. The CDR3 loop spans 14 amino acids. Looked up from germline, CDR1 is SGDLS and CDR2 is YYNGEE. V gave up 2 bases and J gave up 4 bases; unmatched junction bases: 3. CDR3 sequence: CASSVIAGGYEQYF. The CDR3 nucleotides read TGTGCCAGCAGCGTGATAGCGGGAGGTTACGAGCAGTACTTC.

The rearrangement uses TRBV20-1 and TRBJ1-5; 7 bases agree with TRBD1. Germline V lookup: CDR1 DFQATT, CDR2 SNEGSKA (reference sequence). The CDR3 length is 13 residues. The V segment lost 7 bases and the J segment 6 bases; nucleotides outside the gene matches: 9. DNA of the CDR3: TGCAGTGTTGCCCAGGGGGATGGTCAGCCCCAGCATTTT. It codes for CSVAQGDGQPQHF.

The CDR3 spells CASRRTGPGNTIYF. CDR3 in DNA: TGTGCCAGCAGAAGGACAGGGCCCGGGAACACCATATATTTT. The chain couples TRBV6-5 to TRBJ1-3; 8 bases fit TRBD1. This CDR3 has 14 amino acids. The V segment lost 6 bases and the J segment 7 bases; nucleotides outside the gene matches: 8. From germline, CDR1 is MNHEY and CDR2 SVGAGI.

The CDR3 nucleotides are TGCGCCAGCAGCCCGCGTTCCGGGGATTTAGAATATGGCTACACCTTC. Its protein is CASSPRSGDLEYGYTF. V is TRBV5-1 and J is TRBJ1-2; D remains ambiguous. With 4 bases removed from V and 5 bases from J, the gap between germline ends came to 21 bases. This CDR3 region has 16 residues. Germline CDR1 and CDR2: SGHRS and YFSETQ. The variable domain in full, with the rest retrieved from reference TRBV5-1 and TRBJ1-2, is KAGVTQTPRYLIKTRGQQVTLSCSPISGHRSVSWYQQTPGQGLQFLFEYFSETQRNKGNFPGRFSGRQFSNSRSEMNVSTLELGDSALYLCASSPRSGDLEYGYTFGSGTRLTVV.

In its sample, this clonotype was seen a few times. V gene TRBV24-1 combines with J gene TRBJ2-3; 7 nucleotides match TRBD1. V shed 5 bases, J shed 9 bases, and the junction held 10 bases outside the gene matches. Germline-derived CDR1 and CDR2 are KGHDR and SFDVKD. This CDR3 comprises 14 residues. CDR3 DNA sequence: TGTGCCACCAGTGCAGACTCACAGGGGCTGACGCAGTATTTT. Amino acids: CATSADSQGLTQYF.

The chain couples TRBV29-1 to TRBJ1-1; perhaps TRBD1 as D (5 bases). The CDR3 spans 12 residues. CDR1 and CDR2 from the germline V gene are SQVTM and ANQGSEA. Trimming cost V 3 bases and J 7 bases, with 12 bases left between them. The CDR3 sequence: CSVDWGQHEAFF. As DNA, the CDR3 is TGCAGCGTTGATTGGGGCCAGCATGAAGCTTTCTTT.

Only one count was recorded for this clonotype. The chain uses TRBV20-1 and TRBJ1-1, with D possibly TRBD1 on 6 matching bases. In germline, CDR1 is DFQATT, CDR2 SNEGSKA (reference sequence). The CDR3 length is 15 residues. Deletions cut 0 bases from V and 1 base from J, with 12 bases between. The CDR3 DNA follows: TGCAGTGCTAGAGACCCGGGACACCCGAACACTGAAGCTTTCTTT. Amino acids: CSARDPGHPNTEAFF.

This chain joins TRBV5-6 and TRBJ2-7; D gene ambiguous. The CDR3 has 12 amino acids. Germline lookup yields CDR1 SGHDT and CDR2 YYEEEE. Between the trimmed V and J ends, which lost 0 bases and 5 bases, there was a span of 6 bases. The CDR3 nucleotides are TGTGCCAGCAGCTTGGATATCAACGAGCAGTACTTC. Protein sequence: CASSLDINEQYF.

V and J are TRBV28 and TRBJ2-2; tentative D call: TRBD1 (5 bases). There are 16 residues in the CDR3. CDR1 is MDHEN and CDR2 is SYDVKM in the germline V gene. The ends were cut back, 5 bases at V and 4 bases at J, with 17 bases in the middle. CDR3 in DNA: TGTGCCAGCAGTGGGTCCAGCCAGGGTTCCACCGGGGAGCTGTTTTTT. Residues: CASSGSSQGSTGELFF.

V and J are TRBV4-1 and TRBJ2-1; the D is unclear. Germline V lookup: CDR1 MGHRA, CDR2 YSYEKL. Trimming took off 1 base at V and 8 bases at J, with 9 bases between the two ends. The CDR3 contains 13 residues. DNA of the CDR3: TGCGCCAGCAGCCAAGCAAGTCTGTATGAGCAGTTCTTC. As protein: CASSQASLYEQFF.

The chain joins TRBV20-1 to TRBJ2-5, with D hard to call. V gave up 6 bases and J gave up 4 bases, with 18 bases separating them. The CDR3 sequence is 14 residues long. The germline gives CDR1 DFQATT, CDR2 SNEGSKA (reference sequence). CDR3 amino acids: CSADQGWYRETQYF. The DNA for the CDR3 is TGCAGTGCGGATCAAGGGTGGTACCGAGAGACCCAGTACTTC.

The chain couples TRBV29-1 to TRBJ1-1; TRBD1 matches at 11 bases. Losses at the gene ends were 6 bases for V and 10 bases for J; bases not matched to a gene: 16. The CDR3 totals 15 residues. CDR1 and CDR2 from the germline V gene are SQVTM and ANQGSEA. CDR3 region: CSVRRGGKGQGGAFF. The CDR3 region has the DNA TGCAGCGTCCGTAGAGGTGGGAAGGGACAGGGGGGAGCTTTCTTT. The complete variable domain, with remaining parts taken from reference TRBV29-1 and TRBJ1-1, reads SAVISQKPSRDICQRGTSLTIQCQVDSQVTMMFWYRQQPGQSLTLIATANQGSEATYESGFVIDKFPISRPNLTFSTLTVSNMSPEDSSIYLCSVRRGGKGQGGAFFGQGTRLTVV.

V is TRBV6-6 and J is TRBJ2-7; TRBD2 is a possible D gene (6 bases). Germline V gene sequence: CDR1 MNHNY, CDR2 SVGAGI (reference sequence). With 0 bases removed from V and 7 bases from J, the gap between germline ends came to 13 bases. This CDR3 comprises 14 residues. The CDR3 protein is CASSYSGLKGEQYF. The CDR3 coding sequence is TGTGCCAGCAGTTACTCGGGACTTAAGGGGGAGCAGTACTTC.